This is a list of T cell receptor beta chains from one sample in a study of blood T cells in healthy people across ages. TCRdb re-derived calls from the 5' RACE reads in MiXCR, one entry per CDR3 protein. Here the sample spans about a million distinct CDR3 sequences, roughly 51% being singletons. The sequenced material came from blood. The receptors come from a woman aged 60-75 years in good health. CDR3s include the opening cysteine and the closing phenylalanine or tryptophan. The order of the fields is V gene, D gene, clone size, J gene, CDR3 DNA, CDR3 protein. D genes are given only for firm matches. Rows may omit the clone size; those that give it use once, few, many or a size class.

>TRBV28|NA|NA|TRBJ2-7
TGTGCCAGCACCTCTCCGGGGGACTCCTACGAGCAGTACTTC
CASTSPGDSYEQYF
>TRBV6-2/TRBV6-3|TRBD1|NA|TRBJ1-5
TGTGCCAGCAGTTATGGACAGGGAAGCCAGCCCCAGCATTTT
CASSYGQGSQPQHF
>TRBV12-3/TRBV12-4|NA|NA|TRBJ2-4
TGTGCCAGCAGTTTAGGGGGGACGGAGGAGGGGAACATTCAGTACTTC
CASSLGGTEEGNIQYF
>TRBV28|TRBD2|once|TRBJ2-5
TGTGCCGGCTGGGGGGGGACTTCACTTGTCCAAGAGACCCAGTACTTC
CAGWGGTSLVQETQYF
>TRBV15|NA|NA|TRBJ2-1
TGTGCCACCAGCAGCCTAGACAGCCCGAGAACCAATGAGCAGTTCTTC
CATSSLDSPRTNEQFF
>TRBV15|NA|few|TRBJ1-2
TGTGCCACCAGCGATCCAGGAGGAAACTATGGCTACACCTTC
CATSDPGGNYGYTF
>TRBV11-2|TRBD2|NA|TRBJ2-1
TGTGCCAGCAGCCGGGACTACCTAAATGAGCAGTTCTTC
CASSRDYLNEQFF
>TRBV20-1|NA|NA|TRBJ1-1
TGCAGTGCTAGAGAGTCTCTACTTCGTGAAGCTTTCTTT
CSARESLLREAFF
>TRBV20-1|NA|NA|TRBJ1-2
TGCAGTGCTAGAGATCGGGGGAAGCGCCACGGCTATGGCTACACCTTC
CSARDRGKRHGYGYTF
>TRBV20-1|NA|few|TRBJ2-5
TGCAGTGCTAGAGAAAATGGGCACCAAGAGACCCAGTACTTC
CSARENGHQETQYF
>TRBV7-2|NA|NA|TRBJ2-3
TGTGCCAGCAGGAAAAGAGGAAAGGGCACAGATACGCAGTATTTT
CASRKRGKGTDTQYF
>TRBV11-2|TRBD2|NA|TRBJ2-7
TGTGCCAGCAGCTACACCGGGACTAGCCTTACTCGAGAGCAGTACTTC
CASSYTGTSLTREQYF
>TRBV29-1|NA|NA|TRBJ1-4
TGCAGCGTTGGAGATTGGGGTGAAAAACTGTTTTTT
CSVGDWGEKLFF
>TRBV29-1|NA|NA|TRBJ2-1
TGCAGCGGCCAGGGGGGAACCATCTCCTACAATGAGCAGTTCTTC
CSGQGGTISYNEQFF
>TRBV7-9|NA|NA|TRBJ2-1
TGTGCCAGCAGCACATTAGCTGTCAATGAGCAGTTCTTC
CASSTLAVNEQFF
>TRBV10-3|NA|NA|TRBJ1-1
TGTGCCATCAGTGAGGGCAGGGAAGGATCTGAAGCTTTCTTT
CAISEGREGSEAFF
>TRBV7-2|TRBD1|NA|TRBJ2-7
TGTGCCAGCAGCTTAAGCCAGGGGGCGGTCTACGAGCAGTACTTC
CASSLSQGAVYEQYF
>TRBV5-5|TRBD1|NA|TRBJ2-1
TGTGCCAGCAGCACAAGGGGGCTCGGCAATGAGCAGTTCTTC
CASSTRGLGNEQFF
>TRBV4-1|TRBD2|NA|TRBJ2-7
TGCGCCAGCAGCCCCTCTGGCGGCGGGAGCTCCTACAATGAGCAGTACTTC
CASSPSGGGSSYNEQYF
>TRBV20-1|NA|NA|TRBJ1-1
TGCAGTGCTAGGGGGGGCGGCATCATGAACACTGAAGCTTTCTTT
CSARGGGIMNTEAFF
>TRBV4-2|NA|NA|TRBJ2-7
TGTGCCAGCAGCTATAGCGGAAGCTCCGACGAGCAGTACTTC
CASSYSGSSDEQYF
>TRBV6-2/TRBV6-3|NA|NA|TRBJ2-4
TGTGCCAGCAGTGGGCTCTCCACACTAGCCAAAAACATTCAGTACTTC
CASSGLSTLAKNIQYF
>TRBV20-1|NA|NA|TRBJ2-5
TGCAGTGCCTCCGACCGGCTGGCCGGTAAAGAGACCCAGTACTTC
CSASDRLAGKETQYF
>TRBV2|TRBD1|NA|TRBJ2-1
TGTGCCAGCAGTGTCCGGGACAGCTACAATGAGCAGTTCTTC
CASSVRDSYNEQFF
>TRBV6-5|NA|NA|TRBJ2-7
TGTGCCAGCAGTTACGGAGAAGGAGGGACCTACGAGCAGTACTTC
CASSYGEGGTYEQYF
>TRBV7-2|TRBD2|NA|TRBJ2-3
TGTGCCAGCAGCCCGTTTTGGGGGAGGGCCATTTCAGATACGCAGTATTTT
CASSPFWGRAISDTQYF
>TRBV20-1|TRBD2|NA|TRBJ2-4
TGCAGCGGCTCGGTAGCGGGAGATCTTGTCAAAAACATTCAGTACTTC
CSGSVAGDLVKNIQYF
>TRBV12-3/TRBV12-4|NA|NA|TRBJ1-6
TGTGCCAGCAGTTTCCAGAGCTCCTATAATTCACCCCTCCACTTT
CASSFQSSYNSPLHF
>TRBV11-2|TRBD2|NA|TRBJ2-5
TGTGCCAGCAGCTCTTTAGCGGGAGGTACCCAAGAGACCCAGTACTTC
CASSSLAGGTQETQYF
>TRBV2|NA|NA|TRBJ1-2
TGTGCCAGCAGTGAAGCGGCTGACAGCTATGGCTACACCTTC
CASSEAADSYGYTF
>TRBV21-1|NA|few|TRBJ2-5
TGTGCCAGCAGCAATCATAAATTCCACTCAGGAGGAGACCAAGAGACCCAGTACTTC
CASSNHKFHSGGDQETQYF
>TRBV2|NA|NA|TRBJ2-7
TGTGCCAGCAACGGGAAAACCTACGAGCAGTACTTC
CASNGKTYEQYF
>TRBV7-9|TRBD1|NA|TRBJ1-1
TGTGCCAGCAGCTTAGCAAGACAGGGATCCACTGAAGCTTTCTTT
CASSLARQGSTEAFF
>TRBV7-2|TRBD2|NA|TRBJ2-3
TGTGCCAGCAGCTTAGAATTTTATAGCGGGAGGGTAACAGATACGCAGTATTTT
CASSLEFYSGRVTDTQYF
>TRBV6-2/TRBV6-3|NA|NA|TRBJ2-7
TGTGCCAGCAGTTACCCCCTTCGACGGCCAAGGGGTTACGAGCAGTACTTC
CASSYPLRRPRGYEQYF
>TRBV5-5|NA|few|TRBJ2-3
TGTGCCAGCAGCCCACAACTAGAATCTAGCACAGATACGCAGTATTTT
CASSPQLESSTDTQYF
>TRBV28|NA|NA|TRBJ2-7
TGTGCCAGCAGTTCATCCTACGGGACGGTCTCCCACGAGCAGTACTTC
CASSSSYGTVSHEQYF
>TRBV5-1|TRBD1|few|TRBJ2-5
TGCGCCAGCAGCTGGGCAGGGGGAGAGACCCAGTACTTC
CASSWAGGETQYF
>TRBV20-1|TRBD2|few|TRBJ2-5
TGCAGTGCTAGAGATAAGACTAGCGGAACACTGCAAGAGACCCAGTACTTC
CSARDKTSGTLQETQYF
>TRBV29-1|TRBD1|NA|TRBJ1-1
TGCAGCGTTGAGGGACAGGGTAAGGCTGAAGCTTTCTTT
CSVEGQGKAEAFF
>TRBV6-2/TRBV6-3|TRBD2|NA|TRBJ2-1
TGTGCCAGCAGTTACCGACGCGGGACTAGCGGTGCTACCAATGAGCAGTTCTTC
CASSYRRGTSGATNEQFF
>TRBV7-2|NA|NA|TRBJ1-2
TGTGCCAGCAGCCGTGTCGTCTCGGACTATGGCTACACCTTC
CASSRVVSDYGYTF
>TRBV29-1|NA|few|TRBJ2-1
TGCAGCGTTGTAAGGGGGAGCTCCTACAATGAGCAGTTCTTC
CSVVRGSSYNEQFF
>TRBV11-2|TRBD2|NA|TRBJ2-1
TGTGCCAGCAGTTCCGGACTAGGGGACAATGAGCAGTTCTTC
CASSSGLGDNEQFF
>TRBV15|NA|NA|TRBJ1-1
TGTGCCACCAGCAGAGATCGCAAGGGAGGGGGGTTGAGCACTGAAGCTTTCTTT
CATSRDRKGGGLSTEAFF
>TRBV13|TRBD2|NA|TRBJ2-1
TGTGCCAGCAGCACCGGGACTAGCGGGAGGGCCATCGAGTTCTTC
CASSTGTSGRAIEFF
>TRBV7-8|NA|NA|TRBJ2-7
TGTGCCAGCAGCCAGGAGTCGGGAGTCCGGAACGAGCAGTACTTC
CASSQESGVRNEQYF
>TRBV24-1|NA|NA|TRBJ2-7
TGTGCCACCAGTGATTCCAATGTGGTTGAGCAGTACTTC
CATSDSNVVEQYF
>TRBV11-2|NA|NA|TRBJ2-7
TGTGCCAGCAGCTCCAGGGGTAGCGGCTTCTACGAGCAGTACTTC
CASSSRGSGFYEQYF
>TRBV6-1|TRBD2|NA|TRBJ2-7
TGTGCCGGCAGTGAATTTACTAGCGGGGAGTACGAGCAGTACTTC
CAGSEFTSGEYEQYF
>TRBV6-1|TRBD1|few|TRBJ2-7
TGTGCCAGCAGGGACAGGGGGTCGTCCTACGAGCAGTACTTC
CASRDRGSSYEQYF
>TRBV27|NA|NA|TRBJ2-7
TGTGCCAGCAGTTTGGCAGGGAAGAGATACGAGCAGTACTTC
CASSLAGKRYEQYF
>TRBV20-1|NA|NA|TRBJ1-5
TGCAGTGCTAGAGATGCGTACAGCTCTCAGCCCCAGCATTTT
CSARDAYSSQPQHF
>TRBV9|NA|NA|TRBJ2-7
TGTGCCAGCAGCGTAGGGCCGGGACAAGGGGTTCGCGAGCAGTACTTC
CASSVGPGQGVREQYF
>TRBV6-6|TRBD1|NA|TRBJ2-5
TGTGCCAGCAGCCCCAGGGGGTCGGAAGAGACCCAGTACTTC
CASSPRGSEETQYF
>TRBV6-1|TRBD1|few|TRBJ1-2
TGTGCCAGCAAGGCGCCCGGACAGGTGCTGAGCGGCTACACCTTC
CASKAPGQVLSGYTF
>TRBV4-3|TRBD2|once|TRBJ2-6
TGCGCCAGCAGCGTTGTACTAGCGGGAGCTGGGGCCAACGTCCTGACTTTC
CASSVVLAGAGANVLTF
>TRBV7-7|TRBD2|few|TRBJ2-5
TGTGCCAGCAGCTTAAGCGGGAGAGGCCAAGAGACCCAGTACTTC
CASSLSGRGQETQYF
>TRBV15|TRBD2|NA|TRBJ2-7
TGTGTCACCAGTCCTAACCTAGCGGGAGAGATCTACGAGCAGTACTTC
CVTSPNLAGEIYEQYF